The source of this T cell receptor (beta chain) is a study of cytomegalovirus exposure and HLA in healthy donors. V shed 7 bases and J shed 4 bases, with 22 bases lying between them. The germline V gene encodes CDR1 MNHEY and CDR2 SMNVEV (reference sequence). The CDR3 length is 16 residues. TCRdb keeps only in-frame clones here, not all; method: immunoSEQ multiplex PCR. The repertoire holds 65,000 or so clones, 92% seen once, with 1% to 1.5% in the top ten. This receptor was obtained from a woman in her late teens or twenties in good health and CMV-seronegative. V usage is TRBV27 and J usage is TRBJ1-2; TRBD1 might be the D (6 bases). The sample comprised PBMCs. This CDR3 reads CASTMNPTGPVYGYTF. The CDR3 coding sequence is TGTGCCAGCACCATGAACCCGACAGGACCAGTCTATGGCTACACCTTC.